The present entry profiles one TCR beta chain with its context. The sample is drawn from a study of blood T cell repertoires in COVID-19. Study as a whole: Whether acute or convalescent, the COVID-19 samples came from the United States, Italy and Spain. T cells, B-cell-depleted T cells, or PBMCs supplied cDNA or gDNA.

Per the original data handling: Amplified reference gene primers provided the basis for estimating nucleated cell counts. Assay used: immunoSEQ multiplex PCR; TCRdb lists only in-frame clones, some missing. V and J calls and clone size follow that table, whereas D and trimming were derived from the DNA. The sample consists of 120,000 or so clones, about 79% of them appearing once. Trimming cost V 2 bases and J 3 bases, with 8 bases left between them. This CDR3 has 13 residues. Sequencing was done on a sample of peripheral blood. This receptor was identified in a man aged 65-85 years with acute or convalescent COVID-19. This sequence joins TRBV12-3 or TRBV12-4 and TRBJ2-7; maybe TRBD1 (6 bases). In DNA form, the CDR3 reads TGTGCCAGCAGTTTACAGGACAGCTACGAGCAGTACTTC. This sequence encodes CASSLQDSYEQYF.